The 13 T cell receptor beta chains given below trace back to one sample, sequenced in a study of T cell responses to AZD1222 COVID-19 vaccine. Produced via immunoSEQ multiplex PCR; TCRdb's table is partial and in-frame only. This sample has tens of thousands of clones, with roughly 92% found just once. Sequencing was performed on peripheral blood, taken 28 days after the second AZD1222 dose. These receptors all come from an adult who received the AZD1222 COVID-19 vaccine.

J is TRBJ1-2 and V is TRBV4-3; D call uncertain. The CDR3 sequence is 16 residues long. Germline CDR1 is LGHNA and CDR2 is YSLEER. The V end was cut by 0 bases, the J end by 0 bases, with 11 bases between. The CDR3 loop reads CASSQDTRATNYGYTF. As DNA, the CDR3 is TGCGCCAGCAGCCAAGATACAAGGGCCACTAACTATGGCTACACCTTC.

The chain recombines TRBV6-5 with TRBJ1-3; no definite D call. V shed 7 bases and J shed 0 bases, with 7 bases lying between them. CDR3 length: 13 residues. Germline V lookup: CDR1 MNHEY, CDR2 SVGAGI. The CDR3 nucleotides read TGTGCCAGCACTTCCAGCTCTGGAAACACCATATATTTT. This sequence encodes CASTSSSGNTIYF.

This clone appeared a few times. V and J are TRBV6-1 and TRBJ1-5; 10 nucleotides align to TRBD1. V lost 2 bases and J lost 5; bases outside the gene matches: 12. Germline CDR1 MNHNS, CDR2 SASEGT. This CDR3 comprises 18 residues. CDR3 protein: CASSEPPYGQGEDQPQHF. CDR3 nucleotides: TGTGCCAGCAGTGAACCCCCCTACGGACAGGGGGAAGATCAGCCCCAGCATTTT.

This chain connects TRBV6-5 to TRBJ2-1, with 7 bases matching TRBD2. With 7 bases clipped from V and 2 bases from J, the junction kept 8 bases outside the gene matches. The CDR3 contains 15 residues. Germline V gives CDR1 MNHEY, CDR2 SVGAGI. CDR3 in DNA: TGTGCCAGCACCGGGAGGACGGCAACCTACAATGAGCAGTTCTTC. This translates into CASTGRTATYNEQFF.

This clone was found once. This chain uses TRBV7-8 with TRBJ1-5; unclear D gene. This CDR3 region has 14 residues. V was trimmed by 1 base and J by 4 bases, leaving 8 bases between them. CDR1 SGHVS and CDR2 FQNEAQ come from the germline V gene. Written as DNA, the CDR3 is TGTGCCAGCAGCTTAGAGGTTTTGAATCAGCCCCAGCATTTT. Its translation is CASSLEVLNQPQHF.

This clone was found once. This rearrangement joins TRBV6-2 or TRBV6-3 to TRBJ2-3; unclear D gene. There are 13 residues in the CDR3. In germline, CDR1 is MNHEY, CDR2 SVGEGT. Trimming removed 5 bases at V and 6 bases at J, with 12 bases between. In DNA, the CDR3 is TGTGCCAGCAGTGATGCCCCTCCTGATACGCAGTATTTT. This gives the protein CASSDAPPDTQYF.

The V call is TRBV2, the J call TRBJ1-5; D is unresolved. Per the germline V gene, CDR1 is SNHLY and CDR2 is FYNNEI. Trimming removed 4 bases from V and 5 bases from J, with 6 bases in between. CDR3 length: 12 amino acids. The CDR3 DNA reads TGTGCCAGCAGTGGTGCCGATCAGCCCCAGCATTTT. Protein product: CASSGADQPQHF.

The chain is built from TRBV15 and TRBJ1-4; tentatively, D is TRBD1 (6 bases). The CDR3 contains 13 residues. The ends were cut back, 8 bases at V and 4 bases at J, with 11 bases in the middle. Germline CDR1 is LNHNV and CDR2 is YYDKDF (reference sequence). The CDR3 loop is CATRAGDNEKLFF. CDR3 DNA sequence: TGTGCCACCCGAGCAGGGGATAATGAAAAACTGTTTTTT.

The chain has TRBV6-5 and TRBJ2-4; perhaps D is TRBD1 or TRBD2 (5 bases each). Trimming left V 10 bases short and J 2 bases short, with 15 bases between. This CDR3 contains 14 residues. Germline CDR1 and CDR2: MNHEY and SVGAGI. The CDR3 DNA reads as TGTGCCACCCTAGAGGGGATCTCCAAAAACATTCAGTACTTC. It translates to CATLEGISKNIQYF.

The chain carries TRBV6-6 and TRBJ2-5; 8 bases are a match to TRBD1. CDR1 and CDR2 from the germline V gene are MNHNY and SVGAGI (reference sequence). There are 14 residues in the CDR3. The junction had 12 bases not matched to a gene; V was cut back by 6 bases and J by 9 bases. CDR3 in amino acids: CASSHTQGAGSQYF. The CDR3 nucleotides are TGTGCCAGCAGCCATACCCAGGGGGCGGGATCCCAGTACTTC.

This sequence joins TRBV4-3 and TRBJ1-4; D unclear. The V gene lost 0 bases and the J gene lost 1 base, with 12 bases spanning the gap. There are 17 residues in the CDR3. The V gene's germline CDR1 is LGHNA and CDR2 YSLEER. This CDR3 reads CASSQDRFLETNEKLFF. The DNA for the CDR3 is TGCGCCAGCAGCCAAGATAGATTTTTGGAAACTAATGAAAAACTGTTTTTT.

This clone was picked up a small number of times. The genes are TRBV4-2 and TRBJ2-1; unclear D gene. Trimming pared 1 base from V and 12 bases from J, leaving 16 bases between. Per germline, CDR1 LGHNA and CDR2 YNFKEQ. The CDR3 sequence is 14 residues long. The CDR3: CASSQVALGTLQFF. CDR3 in DNA: TGTGCCAGCAGCCAAGTTGCCCTAGGTACACTGCAGTTCTTC.

V gene TRBV21-1 combines with J gene TRBJ1-1. TRBV21-1 is assigned pseudogene status. CDR3 size: 12 residues. For the CDR3, the DNA is TGTGCCAGCAGCAAAGGGACGGCTGAAGCTTTCTTT. Translation: CASSKGTAEAFF.